This section outlines one T cell receptor beta chain sequence together with its context. Some clones are missing from TCRdb's copy, which holds only in-frame ones; the method was immunoSEQ multiplex PCR. This repertoire shows about 290,000 clones, about 90% found once; its top ten account for around 10%. The data were taken from a study of blood T cell repertoires in COVID-19. Overall study context: The United States, Italy and Spain supplied acute and convalescent COVID-19 samples. The cDNA or gDNA used as material had been derived from T cells, B-cell-depleted T cells, or PBMCs.

Trimming pared 8 bases from V and 6 bases from J, leaving 12 bases between. This CDR3 has 12 amino acids. The chain has TRBV12-3 or TRBV12-4 and TRBJ2-3; D perhaps matches TRBD1 (6 bases). The sequenced sample consisted of peripheral blood. The sequence came from a woman aged 25 to 39 with COVID-19, enrolled during active disease. The CDR3 loop is CASDTGTDTQYF. The CDR3 DNA is TGTGCCAGCGACACAGGGACGGATACGCAGTATTTT.